This T cell receptor beta chain was sequenced during a study of human T cells and chemical hapten exposure. Study-level background: DPC at 0.01% went onto the upper back in patch tests, read at 6 days.

Germline V CDR1 and CDR2: KGHDR, SFDVKD. CDR3 size: 12 residues. The germline V and J ends were trimmed by 4 bases and 8 bases, with 10 bases remaining between them. This clonotype has more than one count but fewer than ten. Antigen: not known. Indicated time point: pre-sensitization, week 0. The treatment: therapeutic diphenylcyclopropenone sensitization with weekly scalp DPC. The library attached unique molecular identifiers to individual cDNA molecules. MiXCR, applied by TCRdb to the RACE reads, yields one record per CDR3 protein. The table includes around 180,000 distinct CDR3 sequences, 25% to 30% detected once. Study-wide results and caveats: Significantly more large CDR3 similarity clusters were formed by expanded TCRs than by controls.

The specimen comprised whole blood, sampled in connection with sensitization to the hapten diphenylcyclopropenone (DPC). This sequence was found in a woman aged 25-40 years with alopecia areata. Some clones in this sample may be carry-over from other donors' samples. The chain joins TRBV24-1 to TRBJ1-2; unclear D gene. CDR3 DNA sequence: TGTGCCACCAGTGACCCGAATAGGGGCTACACCTTC. Amino acid sequence: CATSDPNRGYTF.